This TCR beta chain originates from a study of shared clonotypes between healthy human individuals. CDR1 is MNHEY and CDR2 is SVGAGI in the germline V gene. This CDR3 has 14 residues. The J segment lost 1 base and the V segment lost 5 bases, leaving 5 bases of the junction unmatched. CD45RO-negative CD8 cells positively selected for CCR7 made up the naive population, which excluded terminally differentiated effector memory CD45RA+ cells. The protocol was immunoSEQ multiplex PCR, while the TCRdb copy is restricted to in-frame clones and leaves out a portion. The sample records more than 2 million clones, 93% being singletons.

This sequence joins TRBV6-5 and TRBJ2-7; 7 bases are a match to TRBD2. This receptor was identified in a man in his late teens or twenties in good health. Some clones in this sample may be carry-over from other donors' samples. The specimen was naive CD8+ T cells from PBMCs. CDR3 region: CASSLAAFSYEQYF. CDR3 DNA sequence: TGTGCCAGCAGTCTAGCGGCGTTTTCCTACGAGCAGTACTTC.